The 26 T cell receptor beta chains reported below all come from one sample, sequenced in a study of CD8 T cells in Susac syndrome. An amount of RNA that ranged from roughly 0.5 to 1 ug was reverse transcribed with random hexamers. Each CDR3 protein is one row after TCRdb ran MiXCR on the immunoSEQ multiplex PCR reads. The sample has about 140,000 distinct CDR3 sequences, approximately 95% seen once. The sequenced sample consisted of CD8+ T cells from PBMCs. These receptor sequences come from a human donor in good health.

The chain uses TRBV2 and TRBJ2-7; 7 bases agree with TRBD2. The CDR3 totals 13 residues. The trim removed 9 bases at V and 0 bases at J, leaving 5 bases unmatched. Germline CDR1 is SNHLY and CDR2 is FYNNEI. CDR3 DNA sequence: TGTGCCAGAGCGGGACCTCCCTCCTACGAGCAGTACTTC. Its protein product is CARAGPPSYEQYF.

V is TRBV6-5 and J is TRBJ2-2; a weak D match, TRBD1 (6 bases). The CDR3 loop spans 15 amino acids. V was clipped by 6 bases and J by 0 bases, with 11 bases between them. The V gene's germline CDR1 is MNHEY and CDR2 SVGAGI. The CDR3 DNA reads TGTGCCAGCAGAAGACAGGCCGCGAACACCGGGGAGCTGTTTTTT. Its translation: CASRRQAANTGELFF.

J is TRBJ2-2 and V is TRBV13; D unresolved. The CDR3 consists of 15 residues. CDR1 PRHDT and CDR2 FYEKMQ come from the germline V gene (reference sequence). The ends were cut back, 1 base at V and 5 bases at J, with 11 bases in the middle. The CDR3 protein is CASSLDTTRTGELFF. CDR3 nucleotide sequence: TGTGCCAGCAGCTTAGACACAACAAGGACCGGGGAGCTGTTTTTT.

The chain joins TRBV28 to TRBJ1-1; 7 bases are a match to TRBD1. V shed 3 bases and J 0 bases; nucleotides not matched to a gene: 7. Germline CDR1 and CDR2: MDHEN and SYDVKM. The CDR3 has 16 residues. CDR3 residues: CASSLPPGTVNTEAFF. CDR3 coding DNA: TGTGCCAGCAGTTTGCCGCCCGGGACAGTGAACACTGAAGCTTTCTTT.

The chain uses TRBV14 and TRBJ2-7, with D unclear. CDR1 and CDR2 (germline): SGHDN, FVKESK. V was trimmed by 0 bases and J by 3 bases, leaving 12 bases between them. The CDR3 length is 15 residues. DNA for the CDR3: TGTGCCAGCAGCCAAGAACCCGACTCTTTCTACGAGCAGTACTTC. The encoded protein is CASSQEPDSFYEQYF.

This chain connects TRBV12-3 or TRBV12-4 to TRBJ1-1, with D perhaps TRBD1 (5 bases). This CDR3 has 11 amino acids. The V end was cut by 3 bases, the J end by 8 bases, with 7 bases between. CDR3 nucleotide sequence: TGTGCCAGCAGTTTTGGGGCAGAAGCTTTCTTT. Protein sequence: CASSFGAEAFF.

The V call is TRBV28, the J call TRBJ2-2; D is possibly TRBD2 (7 bases). The CDR3 sequence is 15 residues long. Germline V gives CDR1 MDHEN, CDR2 SYDVKM. The V end was cut by 5 bases, the J end by 4 bases, with 14 bases between. The CDR3: CASSAGAWGTGELFF. CDR3 nucleotides: TGTGCCAGCAGTGCGGGGGCCTGGGGCACCGGGGAGCTGTTTTTT.

The J gene is TRBJ2-2, the V gene TRBV28, with 8 positions matching TRBD1. This CDR3 has 15 residues. The V segment lost 3 bases and the J segment 4 bases; nucleotides outside the gene matches: 4. Germline V CDR1 and CDR2: MDHEN, SYDVKM. Written as DNA, the CDR3 is TGTGCCAGCAGTTTTGACAGGGGATTCACCGGGGAGCTGTTTTTT. This codes for CASSFDRGFTGELFF.

The rearrangement links TRBV20-1 to TRBJ2-2, with 8 bases fitting TRBD1. With V trimmed by 1 base and J by 3 bases, 4 bases remained unmatched. The CDR3 is 15 amino acids. Germline V gives CDR1 DFQATT, CDR2 SNEGSKA (reference sequence). CDR3 sequence reads: CSARAGGRYTGELFF. In nucleotides, the CDR3 is TGCAGTGCTAGAGCAGGGGGCCGGTACACCGGGGAGCTGTTTTTT.

This chain links TRBV20-1 with TRBJ1-2, with D maybe TRBD1 (5 bases). Germline CDR1 DFQATT, CDR2 SNEGSKA (reference sequence). This CDR3 comprises 12 residues. V lost 6 bases and J lost 3, with 11 bases in between. The DNA of the CDR3 is TGCAGTGCCCCAGAGGGGTACTATGGCTACACCTTC. Amino acids: CSAPEGYYGYTF.

The genes are TRBV9 and TRBJ2-2; D remains ambiguous. CDR3 length equals 13 residues. The V gene lost 2 bases and the J gene lost 0 bases, with 2 bases spanning the gap. The V gene's germline CDR1 is SGDLS and CDR2 YYNGEE. The CDR3, as DNA: TGTGCCAGCAGCGTCCCGAACACCGGGGAGCTGTTTTTT. Protein product: CASSVPNTGELFF.

This sequence joins TRBV29-1 and TRBJ2-3; 10 nucleotides agree with TRBD2. The germline V gene has CDR1 SQVTM and CDR2 ANQGSEA. J gave up 4 bases and V 0 bases, and 7 bases lay outside the gene matches. This CDR3 has 16 amino acids. As DNA, the CDR3 is TGCAGCGTTGAAGATTCTAGCGGGAGTGTCGCAGATACGCAGTATTTT. Translation: CSVEDSSGSVADTQYF.

The chain employs TRBV27 and TRBJ2-1; the match to TRBD2 covers 10 bases. The CDR3 runs to 15 residues. V lost 3 bases and J lost 8; bases outside the gene matches: 7. Germline assignment: CDR1 MNHEY and CDR2 SMNVEV (reference sequence). The CDR3 DNA sequence: TGTGCCAGCAGTTTCGCCACTAGCGGGAAATATGAGCAGTTCTTC. Its translation: CASSFATSGKYEQFF.

Here the CDR3 DNA reads TGTGCCAGCAGCGTAGGGGCAGGGATTTGGGAAGGTGAAGCTTTCTTT. This translates into CASSVGAGIWEGEAFF. The chain recombines TRBV9 with TRBJ1-1; possible D gene TRBD1, 5 bases. The CDR3 loop spans 16 amino acids. Trimming took 0 bases from V and 7 from J, leaving 19 bases between them. CDR1 and CDR2 (germline): SGDLS, YYNGEE.

The count of this clonotype is one. CDR3 sequence: CSARGQGRNQPQHF. In nucleotides, the CDR3 is TGCAGTGCTAGGGGACAGGGTCGGAATCAGCCCCAGCATTTT. V usage is TRBV20-1 and J usage is TRBJ1-5; 9 positions match TRBD1. Trimming cost V 3 bases and J 4 bases; bases outside gene matches: 4. The germline V gene encodes CDR1 DFQATT and CDR2 SNEGSKA (reference sequence). The CDR3 is 14 amino acids.

The chain couples TRBV19 to TRBJ1-5; D may be TRBD1 (6 bases). V lost 6 bases, J lost 5 bases, and 17 bases lay in between. Germline V gene lookup returns CDR1 LNHDA and CDR2 SQIVND (reference sequence). The CDR3 covers 15 residues. The CDR3 reads CASSTGNHPDQPQHF. The DNA for the CDR3 is TGTGCCAGTAGCACAGGGAATCATCCGGATCAGCCCCAGCATTTT. Together with reference TRBV19 and TRBJ1-5, the CDR3 gives the full variable domain: DGGITQSPKYLFRKEGQNVTLSCEQNLNHDAMYWYRQDPGQGLRLIYYSQIVNDFQKGDIAEGYSVSREKKESFPLTVTSAQKNPTAFYLCASSTGNHPDQPQHFGDGTRLSIL.

This chain uses TRBV18 with TRBJ2-7; 12 bases align to TRBD2. This CDR3 comprises 18 residues. The V gene end was trimmed by 2 bases and the J gene end by 4 bases; junction bases not matched to a gene: 12. Germline V gene sequence: CDR1 KGHSH, CDR2 LQKENI. The CDR3 nucleotides read TGTGCCAGCTCACCATCGCCCCGACTAGCGGGAGCGGAATACGAGCAGTACTTC. This sequence encodes CASSPSPRLAGAEYEQYF.

This rearrangement joins TRBV7-9 to TRBJ2-7, with D possibly matching TRBD1 (6 bases). V gave up 5 bases and J gave up 3 bases, with 14 bases separating them. The CDR3 length is 14 residues. Germline V gene sequence: CDR1 SEHNR, CDR2 FQNEAQ (reference sequence). The CDR3 DNA sequence: TGTGCCAGCAGCCCCGACCCAGGGGTCTACGAGCAGTACTTC. It is translated as CASSPDPGVYEQYF.

The rearrangement links TRBV28 to TRBJ2-7; 10 nucleotides agree with TRBD2. Germline CDR1 MDHEN, CDR2 SYDVKM. V shed 7 bases and J 6 bases; nucleotides not matched to a gene: 6. CDR3 length: 13 residues. CDR3 in DNA: TGTGCCAGCACCGGGACTAGCGCGGTCGAGCAGTACTTC. This translates into CASTGTSAVEQYF.

The CDR3 nucleotides read TGTGCCAGTAGTTGGGCGGCCACTGAGCAGTTCTTC. Its translation is CASSWAATEQFF. The rearrangement joins TRBV19 to TRBJ2-1; no definite D call. The CDR3 has 12 residues. The V end lost 5 bases, the J end lost 9 bases, and 11 bases lay between the germline ends. Germline-derived CDR1 and CDR2 are LNHDA and SQIVND (reference sequence).

The chain recombines TRBV20-1 with TRBJ1-1; TRBD1 agrees at 7 bases. The CDR3 is 14 residues long. The junction had 7 bases not matched to a gene; V was cut back by 6 bases and J by 0 bases. Germline V gives CDR1 DFQATT, CDR2 SNEGSKA (reference sequence). The DNA of the CDR3 is TGCAGTGCAACCCGACAGGGTCTGAACACTGAAGCTTTCTTT. Translating it yields CSATRQGLNTEAFF.

This clonotype showed up just a few times. The chain is built from TRBV9 and TRBJ1-1; D call uncertain. Trimming removed 0 bases at V and 2 bases at J, with 5 bases between. Germline V gene sequence: CDR1 SGDLS, CDR2 YYNGEE. This CDR3 has 13 amino acids. DNA for the CDR3: TGTGCCAGCAGCGTAGTCCCTAACACTGAAGCTTTCTTT. Its protein product is CASSVVPNTEAFF.

The chain has TRBV15 and TRBJ1-2; 7 bases fit TRBD1. V lost 7 bases to trimming and J lost 3 bases; unmatched junction nucleotides: 5. CDR1 and CDR2 from the germline V gene are LNHNV and YYDKDF (reference sequence). The CDR3 extends over 13 amino acids. The CDR3 loop reads CATKGGQDYGYTF. The CDR3 DNA sequence: TGTGCCACCAAAGGAGGACAGGACTATGGCTACACCTTC. Combining the CDR3 with reference TRBV15 and TRBJ1-2 gives the whole variable domain DAMVIQNPRYQVTQFGKPVTLSCSQTLNHNVMYWYQQKSSQAPKLLFHYYDKDFNNEADTPDNFQSRRPNTSFCFLDIRSPGLGDTAMYLCATKGGQDYGYTFGSGTRLTVV.

In its sample, this clonotype was seen once. The V call is TRBV2, the J call TRBJ2-1; D is possibly TRBD2 (6 bases). The V and J ends lost 7 bases and 9 bases respectively, with 13 bases between them. Germline V gene sequence: CDR1 SNHLY, CDR2 FYNNEI. The CDR3 extends over 12 amino acids. DNA of the CDR3: TGTGCCAGCACGGGGGAGCGGGCTGAGCAGTTCTTC. Protein product: CASTGERAEQFF.

The rearrangement uses TRBV3-1 and TRBJ2-7; D not certain. V lost 1 base and J 0 bases, leaving 7 bases between the germline ends. The CDR3 contains 14 residues. Germline V lookup: CDR1 LGHDT, CDR2 YNNKEL (reference sequence). The CDR3 sequence is CASSQGALSYEQYF. The CDR3 region has the DNA TGTGCCAGCAGCCAAGGGGCCCTCTCCTACGAGCAGTACTTC.

This chain uses TRBV30 with TRBJ2-7; the match to TRBD2 covers 10 bases. The CDR3 spans 15 residues. V trimming: 2 bases; J trimming: 2 bases; junction bases outside the gene matches: 6. CDR1 is GTSNPN and CDR2 is SVGIG in the germline V gene (reference sequence). The DNA of the CDR3 is TGTGCCTGGAGTTTAACAGGACTAGCGGCCTACGAGCAGTACTTC. This sequence encodes CAWSLTGLAAYEQYF.